These T cell receptor beta chains were read from a single sample in a study of technical replicates of blood from a handful of donors. TCRdb keeps only in-frame clones here, not all; method: immunoSEQ multiplex PCR. The sample has tens of thousands of clones, about 83% seen once. The specimen sequenced was PBMCs. The receptors come from a human donor in good health. Some clones in this sample may be carry-over from other donors' samples. CDR3s include the opening cysteine and the closing phenylalanine or tryptophan. Fields, in order: V gene, J gene, CDR3 length, D gene, CDR3 DNA, CDR3 protein. A D gene is named only where the DNA matches it firmly.

V: TRBV6-5
J: TRBJ2-5
length: 14
D: TRBD2
DNA: TGTGCCAGCAGCGGACTAGCGGAGGGAGAGACCCAGTACTTC
CDR3: CASSGLAEGETQYF

V: TRBV6-5
J: TRBJ2-1
length: 14
D: TRBD2
DNA: TGTGCCAGCAGTCAAATTAGCGGGGGGGGTGAGCAGTTCTTC
CDR3: CASSQISGGGEQFF

V: TRBV18
J: TRBJ2-2
length: 18
D: TRBD1
DNA: TGTGCCAGCTCACCGTTGGTCCCGACAGGGAGGAACACCGGGGAGCTGTTTTTT
CDR3: CASSPLVPTGRNTGELFF

V: TRBV19
J: TRBJ2-2
length: 12
D: NA
DNA: TGTGCTTCAGGGCCCTATGGGGGGGAGCTGTTTTTT
CDR3: CASGPYGGELFF

V: TRBV6-4
J: TRBJ1-4
length: 12
D: TRBD1
DNA: TGTGCCAGCGGCCGACAGGGCGAAAAACTGTTTTTT
CDR3: CASGRQGEKLFF

V: TRBV27
J: TRBJ1-1
length: 11
D: NA
DNA: TGTGCCAGCAGTTTTGGGCAGGAAGCTTTCTTT
CDR3: CASSFGQEAFF

V: TRBV4-3
J: TRBJ2-5
length: 15
D: NA
DNA: TGCGCCAGCAGCCACCGATGGCAGACTCAAGAGACCCAGTACTTC
CDR3: CASSHRWQTQETQYF

V: TRBV6-5
J: TRBJ2-7
length: 16
D: TRBD2
DNA: TGTGCCAGCAGTTACCTCCTCGGCGGGGGTTACTACGAGCAGTACTTC
CDR3: CASSYLLGGGYYEQYF

V: TRBV11-3
J: TRBJ2-7
length: 14
D: TRBD1
DNA: TGTGCCAGCAGCCCGCGACAGGGGTCCTACGAGCAGTACTTC
CDR3: CASSPRQGSYEQYF

V: TRBV19
J: TRBJ1-6
length: 14
D: NA
DNA: TGTGCCACTTCCCCCAGGGACTATAATTCACCCCTCCACTTT
CDR3: CATSPRDYNSPLHF

V: TRBV11-1
J: TRBJ1-1
length: 16
D: TRBD1
DNA: TGTGCCAGCAGCCGCGGAAAGGGGGCCCCAAACACTGAAGCTTTCTTT
CDR3: CASSRGKGAPNTEAFF

V: TRBV18
J: TRBJ2-3
length: 22
D: TRBD2
DNA: TGTGCCAGCTCACCCTACCGGTCCGGGACTAGCGGGGGTTCGGCATCTACAGATACGCAGTATTTT
CDR3: CASSPYRSGTSGGSASTDTQYF

V: TRBV7-9
J: TRBJ2-2
length: 14
D: NA
DNA: TGTGCCAGCAGCTTGGGGCTTCCCACCGGGGAGCTGTTTTTT
CDR3: CASSLGLPTGELFF

V: TRBV11-2
J: TRBJ2-1
length: 12
D: TRBD2
DNA: TGTGCCAGCAGCTCACTAGCGGGAGAGCAGTTCTTC
CDR3: CASSSLAGEQFF

V: TRBV6-4
J: TRBJ2-3
length: 15
D: NA
DNA: TGTGCCAGCAGTGACTCTGGGGAGCCCACAGATACGCAGTATTTT
CDR3: CASSDSGEPTDTQYF

V: TRBV11-2
J: TRBJ1-2
length: 16
D: NA
DNA: TGTGCCAGCAGCCCAAGAAGGGTGGGACTTCTCTATGGCTACACCTTC
CDR3: CASSPRRVGLLYGYTF